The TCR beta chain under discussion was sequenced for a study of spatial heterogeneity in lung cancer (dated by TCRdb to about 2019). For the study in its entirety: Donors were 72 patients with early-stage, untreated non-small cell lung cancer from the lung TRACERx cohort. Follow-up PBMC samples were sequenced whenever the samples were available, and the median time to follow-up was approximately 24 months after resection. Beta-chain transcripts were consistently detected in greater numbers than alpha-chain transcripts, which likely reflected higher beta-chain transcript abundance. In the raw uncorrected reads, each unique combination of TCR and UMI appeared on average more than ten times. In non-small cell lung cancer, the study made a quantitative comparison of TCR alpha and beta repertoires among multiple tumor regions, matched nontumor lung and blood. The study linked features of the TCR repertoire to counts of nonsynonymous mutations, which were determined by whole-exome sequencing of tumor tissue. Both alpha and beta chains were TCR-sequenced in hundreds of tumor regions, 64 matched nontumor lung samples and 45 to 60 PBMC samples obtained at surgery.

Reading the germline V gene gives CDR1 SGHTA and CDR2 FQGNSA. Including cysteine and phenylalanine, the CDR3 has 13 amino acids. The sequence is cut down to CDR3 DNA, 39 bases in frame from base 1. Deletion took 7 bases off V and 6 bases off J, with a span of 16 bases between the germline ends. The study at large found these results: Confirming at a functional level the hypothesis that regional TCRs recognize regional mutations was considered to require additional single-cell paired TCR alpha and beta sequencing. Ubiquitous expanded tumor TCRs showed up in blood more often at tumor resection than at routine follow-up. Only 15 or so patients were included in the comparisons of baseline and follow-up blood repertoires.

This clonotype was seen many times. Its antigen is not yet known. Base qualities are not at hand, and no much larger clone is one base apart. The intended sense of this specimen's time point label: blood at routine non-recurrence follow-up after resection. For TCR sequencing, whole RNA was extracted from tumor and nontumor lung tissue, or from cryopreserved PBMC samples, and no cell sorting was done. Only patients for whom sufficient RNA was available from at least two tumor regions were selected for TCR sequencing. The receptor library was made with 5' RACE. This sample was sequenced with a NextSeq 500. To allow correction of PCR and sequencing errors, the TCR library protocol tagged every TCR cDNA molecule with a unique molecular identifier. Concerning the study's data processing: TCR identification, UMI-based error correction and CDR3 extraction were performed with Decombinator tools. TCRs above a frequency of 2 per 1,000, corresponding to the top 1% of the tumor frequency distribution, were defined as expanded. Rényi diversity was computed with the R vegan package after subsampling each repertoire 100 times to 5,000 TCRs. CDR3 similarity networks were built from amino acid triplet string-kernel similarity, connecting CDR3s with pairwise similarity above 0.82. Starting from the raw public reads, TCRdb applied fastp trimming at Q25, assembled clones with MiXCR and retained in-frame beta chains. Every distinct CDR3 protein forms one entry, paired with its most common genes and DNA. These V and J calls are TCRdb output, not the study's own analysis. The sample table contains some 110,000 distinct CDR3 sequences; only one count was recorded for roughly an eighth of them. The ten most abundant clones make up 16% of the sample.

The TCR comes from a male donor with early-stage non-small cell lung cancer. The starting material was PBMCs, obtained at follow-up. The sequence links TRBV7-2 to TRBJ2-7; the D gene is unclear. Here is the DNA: TGTGCCAGCATCCCTAACCCCGGCAGCGAGCAGTACTTC. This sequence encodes CASIPNPGSEQYF. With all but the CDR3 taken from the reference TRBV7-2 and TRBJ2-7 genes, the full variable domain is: GAGVSQSPSNKVTEKGKDVELRCDPISGHTALYWYRQSLGQGLEFLIYFQGNSAPDKSGLPSDRFSAERTGGSVSTLTIQRTQQEDSAVYLCASIPNPGSEQYFGPGTRLTVT.